This TCR beta chain was sequenced during a study of regulatory dendritic cells for organ transplantation. TCRdb's table, derived via immunoSEQ multiplex PCR, lists solely in-frame clones and lacks some. Here the sample spans 20,000 to 25,000 clones, 74% being singletons. CDR3 size: 15 residues. Trimming at V came to 3 bases and at J to 6 bases, leaving 4 bases not matched to a gene. CDR1 is SGHTA and CDR2 is FQGNSA in the germline V gene. This clone appeared a single time. Material: memory CD4+ T cells from blood. Subset described: CD45RO+ memory T cells. This receptor was obtained from a human donor in good health. V and J are TRBV7-2 and TRBJ2-1, with 11 bases matching TRBD2. CDR3 amino acids: CASSFSGGAVNEQFF. DNA for the CDR3: TGTGCCAGCAGCTTTAGCGGGGGGGCCGTCAATGAGCAGTTCTTC. The full variable domain, completed using reference TRBV7-2 and TRBJ2-1, is GAGVSQSPSNKVTEKGKDVELRCDPISGHTALYWYRQSLGQGLEFLIYFQGNSAPDKSGLPSDRFSAERTGGSVSTLTIQRTQQEDSAVYLCASSFSGGAVNEQFFGPGTRLTVL.